These 12 T cell receptor beta chains were sequenced from one sample in a study of CD8 T cells in ankylosing spondylitis. TCRdb itself ran the 5' RACE reads through MiXCR, one entry per CDR3 protein. In the table there are about 260,000 distinct CDR3 sequences, roughly 20% of which are singletons. The sequencing sample was made of blood, either unsorted or a sorted T cell fraction (not recorded which). These receptor sequences come from a male donor with ankylosing spondylitis or in good health (not recorded which).

This chain joins TRBV29-1 and TRBJ2-1; D might be TRBD1 (7 bases). Germline lookup yields CDR1 SQVTM and CDR2 ANQGSEA. The V and J ends lost 4 bases and 6 bases respectively, with 10 bases between them. The CDR3 contains 12 residues. CDR3 residues: CSVVEGANEQFF. CDR3 in DNA: TGCAGCGTTGTGGAGGGGGCCAATGAGCAGTTCTTC.

The chain carries TRBV7-3 and TRBJ2-4; D is unresolved. V lost 1 base and J 6 bases, leaving 13 bases between the germline ends. Germline V lookup: CDR1 SGHTA, CDR2 FQGTGA. CDR3 size: 15 residues. CDR3 DNA sequence: TGTGCCAGCAGCTTAAATGGGTCCCCCAGAAACATTCAGTACTTC. Residues: CASSLNGSPRNIQYF. The full variable domain, rest sourced from reference TRBV7-3 and TRBJ2-4, is GAGVSQTPSNKVTEKGKYVELRCDPISGHTALYWYRQSLGQGPEFLIYFQGTGAADDSGLPNDRFFAVRPEGSVSTLKIQRTERGDSAVYLCASSLNGSPRNIQYFGAGTRLSVL.

This clonotype has only a few counts. The chain recombines TRBV11-2 with TRBJ2-7; D assignment may be TRBD1 or TRBD2 (5 bases each). CDR1 is SGHAT, CDR2 FQNNGV, per germline. The CDR3 contains 13 residues. The V end lost 1 base, the J end lost 6 bases, and 10 bases lay between the germline ends. CDR3 sequence (DNA): TGTGCCAGCAGCTTAGCTTCGGGGACCGAGCAGTACGTC. Its protein is CASSLASGTEQYV.

This clonotype has more than one count but fewer than ten. The rearrangement joins TRBV20-1 to TRBJ2-5; D possibly matches TRBD1 or TRBD2 (5 bases each). CDR1 DFQATT and CDR2 SNEGSKA come from the germline V gene (reference sequence). Trimming cost V 6 bases and J 4 bases, with 21 bases left between them. There are 15 residues in the CDR3. CDR3: CSAKPRLLGAETQYF. The CDR3 nucleotides are TGCAGTGCGAAGCCCCGTCTACTCGGGGCAGAGACCCAGTACTTC.

In this sample, this clonotype turned up a few times. DNA for the CDR3: TGCAGTGCTAGGTCACCGGGCCCGGGGTCCCAGTACTTC. Residues: CSARSPGPGSQYF. The V call is TRBV20-1, the J call TRBJ2-5; D possibly corresponds to TRBD2 (5 bases). Germline V gene lookup returns CDR1 DFQATT and CDR2 SNEGSKA (reference sequence). V was pared by 3 bases and J by 9 bases, with 17 bases between. The CDR3 covers 13 residues.

V usage is TRBV5-1 and J usage is TRBJ1-3; D is possibly TRBD1 (5 bases). There are 14 residues in the CDR3. The germline V gene has CDR1 SGHRS and CDR2 YFSETQ. Trimming took 0 bases from V and 2 from J, leaving 6 bases between them. In nucleotides, the CDR3 is TGCGCCAGCAGCTTGGCAGGGACTGGAAACACCATATATTTT. Amino acid sequence: CASSLAGTGNTIYF.

This clonotype occurred a few times. The chain couples TRBV3-1 to TRBJ1-1; 7 bases are shared with TRBD1. This CDR3 is built from 14 residues. Germline CDR1 LGHDT, CDR2 YNNKEL (reference sequence). After removal of 1 base from V and 5 bases from J, the junction contained 4 bases not matched to a gene. The CDR3 DNA reads as TGTGCCAGCAGCCAAGCAACAGGGGAAACTGAAGCTTTCTTT. Residues: CASSQATGETEAFF.

J is TRBJ2-1 and V is TRBV6-1; D is tentatively TRBD1 or TRBD2 (5 bases each). The length of the CDR3 is 14 residues. Between the trimmed V and J ends, which lost 6 bases and 3 bases, there was a span of 12 bases. The V gene's germline CDR1 is MNHNS and CDR2 SASEGT. Here the CDR3 reads CASRNRGFYNEQFF. CDR3 coding DNA: TGTGCCAGCAGAAACCGGGGCTTCTACAATGAGCAGTTCTTC.

This clonotype was seen only a few times. V usage is TRBV7-3 and J usage is TRBJ2-1; 10 nucleotides match TRBD2. V lost 5 bases and J lost 4; bases outside the gene matches: 5. Germline V CDR1 and CDR2: SGHTA, FQGTGA. The CDR3 consists of 15 residues. The CDR3, as DNA: TGTGCCAGCAGCCAGTCTAGCGGGGGATACAATGAGCAGTTCTTC. The encoded protein is CASSQSSGGYNEQFF.

Worth noting for this clonotype: A much more abundant neighbour one base away suggests this may be a read error. CDR3 nucleotides: TGTGCCAGCATCAATCAGGGTGTAGATACGCAGTATTTT. Translated: CASINQGVDTQYF. V gene TRBV12-3 or TRBV12-4 combines with J gene TRBJ2-3; a weak D match, TRBD1 (5 bases). The germline V and J ends were trimmed by 7 bases and 5 bases, with 13 bases remaining between them. The CDR3 sequence is 13 residues long.

This clonotype occurred a few times. The genes are TRBV20-1 and TRBJ2-3; 9 bases match TRBD2. This CDR3 is built from 14 residues. V lost 7 bases, J lost 4 bases, and 9 bases stayed unmatched. CDR1 is DFQATT, CDR2 SNEGSKA, per germline (reference sequence). The CDR3, as DNA: TGCAGTGAGGGGCCAGCGGGAGGATCAGATACGCAGTATTTT. As protein: CSEGPAGGSDTQYF.

This clonotype turned up a few times. The CDR3 is CASSFGQYNEQFF. Written as DNA, the CDR3 is TGTGCCAGCAGTTTCGGACAGTACAATGAGCAGTTCTTC. The chain combines TRBV12-3 or TRBV12-4 with TRBJ2-1; D is possibly TRBD1 (6 bases). Trimming took 3 bases from V and 4 from J, leaving 7 bases between them. CDR3 size: 13 residues.